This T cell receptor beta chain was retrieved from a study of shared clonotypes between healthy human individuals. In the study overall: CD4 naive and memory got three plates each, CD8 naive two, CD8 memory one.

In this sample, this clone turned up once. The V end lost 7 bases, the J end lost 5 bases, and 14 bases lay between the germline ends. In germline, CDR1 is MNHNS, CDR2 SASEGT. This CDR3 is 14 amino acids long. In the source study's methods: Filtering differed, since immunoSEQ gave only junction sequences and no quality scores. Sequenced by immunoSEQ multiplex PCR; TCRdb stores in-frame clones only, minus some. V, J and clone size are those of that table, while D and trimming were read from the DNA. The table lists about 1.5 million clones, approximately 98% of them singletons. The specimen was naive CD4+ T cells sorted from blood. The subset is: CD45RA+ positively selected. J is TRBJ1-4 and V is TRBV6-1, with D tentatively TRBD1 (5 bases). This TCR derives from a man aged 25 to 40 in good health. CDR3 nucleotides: TGTGCCAGCACCCCTTTGGGGCTGAATGAAAAACTGTTTTTT. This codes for CASTPLGLNEKLFF.